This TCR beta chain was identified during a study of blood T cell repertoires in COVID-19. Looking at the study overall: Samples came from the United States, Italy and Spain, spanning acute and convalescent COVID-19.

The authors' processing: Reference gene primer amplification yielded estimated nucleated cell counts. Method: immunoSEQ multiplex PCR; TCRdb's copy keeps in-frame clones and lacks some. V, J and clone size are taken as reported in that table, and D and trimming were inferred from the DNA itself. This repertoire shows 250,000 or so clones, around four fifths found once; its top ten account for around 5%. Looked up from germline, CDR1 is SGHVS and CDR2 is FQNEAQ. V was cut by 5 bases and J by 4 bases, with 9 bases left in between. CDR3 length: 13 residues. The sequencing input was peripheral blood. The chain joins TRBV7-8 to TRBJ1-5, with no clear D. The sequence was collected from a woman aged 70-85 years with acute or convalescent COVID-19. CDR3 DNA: TGTGCCAGCAGCGGCAGTGTAAATCAGCCCCAGCATTTT. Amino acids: CASSGSVNQPQHF.